Sequencing of this T cell receptor (beta chain) was carried out in a study of shared clonotypes between healthy human individuals. With respect to this clone: Its antigen is still unknown.

Sequencing was at deep level. Some clones are missing from TCRdb's copy, which holds only in-frame ones; the method was immunoSEQ multiplex PCR. The sample holds some 360,000 clones; around 79% are singletons and the top ten take about 10%. Study-level findings and limits: Researchers sampled blood only, noting tissue repertoires likely differ.

Material: memory CD4+ T cells sorted from blood. Noted subset: CD45RA-negative fraction. The receptor was derived from a man younger than 40 in good health.

CDR3 region: CSVGNGVSEAFF. CDR3 coding DNA: TGCAGCGTTGGTAATGGAGTATCTGAAGCTTTCTTT. This sequence joins TRBV29-1 and TRBJ1-1; unclear D gene. The CDR3 covers 12 residues. Trimming removed 4 bases from V and 6 bases from J, with 12 bases in between. The germline V gene has CDR1 SQVTM and CDR2 ANQGSEA.